The next 32 T cell receptor beta chains were all read from a single sample in a study of cytomegalovirus exposure and HLA in healthy donors. PCR involved 60 Vbeta and 13 Jbeta primers. Assay used: immunoSEQ multiplex PCR; TCRdb lists only in-frame clones, some missing. The sample consists of over 100,000 clones, about 83% of them appearing once. Sample: PBMCs. The receptors come from a female donor in good health and CMV-seronegative.

This clone was detected once. The chain recombines TRBV7-6 with TRBJ2-7, with D perhaps matching TRBD2 (6 bases). Between the trimmed V and J ends, which lost 1 base and 2 bases, there was a span of 18 bases. The germline V gene has CDR1 SGHVS and CDR2 FNYEAQ. The CDR3 runs to 17 residues. CDR3 bases: TGTGCCAGCAGCTTAGTTCCCCTCAGTAGGGAGGCCTACGAGCAGTACTTC. It encodes CASSLVPLSREAYEQYF.

The rearrangement uses TRBV25-1 and TRBJ2-6; D is possibly TRBD1 (6 bases). The CDR3 length is 17 residues. Trimming shortened V by 2 bases and J by 2 bases, and 13 bases separated the two germline ends. Germline V gives CDR1 MGHDK, CDR2 SYGVNS. The CDR3 is CASSEGLGGAGANVLTF. The DNA of the CDR3 is TGTGCCAGCAGTGAAGGATTAGGGGGAGCTGGGGCCAACGTCCTGACTTTC.

The genes are TRBV30 and TRBJ1-1, with a possible D match to TRBD1 (5 bases). The germline gives CDR1 GTSNPN, CDR2 SVGIG (reference sequence). Between the trimmed V and J ends, which lost 1 base and 8 bases, there was a span of 14 bases. This CDR3 is 13 amino acids long. This CDR3 is CAWSANSGSEAFF. Written as DNA, the CDR3 is TGTGCCTGGAGTGCTAACTCAGGGTCCGAAGCTTTCTTT. Using reference TRBV30 and TRBJ1-1 for the parts outside the CDR3, the full variable domain is SQTIHQWPATLVQPVGSPLSLECTVEGTSNPNLYWYRQAAGRGLQLLFYSVGIGQISSEVPQNLSASRPQDRQFILSSKKLLLSDSGFYLCAWSANSGSEAFFGQGTRLTVV.

The rearrangement uses TRBV2 and TRBJ2-2, with TRBD1 as a possible D gene (6 bases). Germline V gives CDR1 SNHLY, CDR2 FYNNEI. Trimming removed 6 bases at V and 1 base at J, with 12 bases between. The CDR3 totals 15 residues. In DNA form, the CDR3 reads TGTGCCAGCAGAATCGGGACACTGAACACCGGGGAGCTGTTTTTT. This gives the protein CASRIGTLNTGELFF. Together with reference TRBV2 and TRBJ2-2, the CDR3 gives the full variable domain: EPEVTQTPSHQVTQMGQEVILRCVPISNHLYFYWYRQILGQKVEFLVSFYNNEISEKSEIFDDQFSVERPDGSNFTLKIRSTKLEDSAMYFCASRIGTLNTGELFFGEGSRLTVL.

The V gene is TRBV5-1, the J gene TRBJ2-3; tentative D call: TRBD2 (5 bases). CDR3 length equals 15 residues. V lost 6 bases, J lost 2 bases, and 16 bases lay in between. CDR1 is SGHRS and CDR2 is YFSETQ in the germline V gene. The CDR3 spells CASMMMDSSTDTQYF. In DNA form, the CDR3 reads TGCGCCAGCATGATGATGGACTCGTCCACAGATACGCAGTATTTT.

The chain links TRBV5-4 to TRBJ2-5; 10 bases align to TRBD2. The J call is in doubt because the DNA end fits TRBJ2-7 better. Germline CDR1 is SGHNT and CDR2 is YYREEE (reference sequence). The CDR3 extends over 16 amino acids. The CDR3 DNA reads as TGTGCCAGCAGCCTCGGGGGACTAGCGAAGCACTACGAGCAGTACTTC. Protein sequence: CASSLGGLAKHYEQYF.

The chain recombines TRBV14 with TRBJ2-1; the D gene is possibly TRBD1 (6 bases). The CDR3 extends over 14 amino acids. The germline V and J ends were trimmed by 1 base and 9 bases, with 13 bases remaining between them. Germline V CDR1 and CDR2: SGHDN, FVKESK. The CDR3 DNA sequence: TGTGCCAGCAGCCAAGGACGGACAGCCGGTGAGCAGTTCTTC. Translation: CASSQGRTAGEQFF.

This clone has a handful of counts. The chain combines TRBV7-2 with TRBJ2-2; 11 bases are shared with TRBD2. V was pared by 1 base and J by 6 bases, with 4 bases of the junction left unmatched. The length of the CDR3 is 16 residues. The germline V gene encodes CDR1 SGHTA and CDR2 FQGNSA. CDR3 DNA sequence: TGTGCCAGCAGCTTAGTGGCTAGCGGGGGGCCCGGGGAGCTGTTTTTT. This gives the protein CASSLVASGGPGELFF. Combining the CDR3 with reference TRBV7-2 and TRBJ2-2 gives the whole variable domain GAGVSQSPSNKVTEKGKDVELRCDPISGHTALYWYRQSLGQGLEFLIYFQGNSAPDKSGLPSDRFSAERTGGSVSTLTIQRTQQEDSAVYLCASSLVASGGPGELFFGEGSRLTVL.

The rearrangement links TRBV11-2 to TRBJ2-7; 7 bases agree with TRBD1. The CDR3 loop spans 15 amino acids. The V segment lost 5 bases and the J segment 3 bases; nucleotides outside the gene matches: 10. Germline CDR1 is SGHAT and CDR2 is FQNNGV. The chain's CDR3 is CASSPLQGRLYEQYF. CDR3 DNA: TGTGCCAGCAGCCCTCTACAGGGGCGTCTCTACGAGCAGTACTTC.

This chain connects TRBV30 to TRBJ1-3; 7 nucleotides align to TRBD1. The CDR3 runs 15 residues. The germline V gene encodes CDR1 GTSNPN and CDR2 SVGIG (reference sequence). Trimming took 7 bases from V and 4 from J; bases not matched to a gene: 13. CDR3 in DNA: TGTGCCTTCACATACGACAGGGTGTCAGGAAACACCATATATTTT. This encodes CAFTYDRVSGNTIYF.

The chain links TRBV2 to TRBJ1-5; D may be TRBD1 (6 bases). The length of the CDR3 is 15 residues. Trimming shortened V by 6 bases and J by 7 bases, and 19 bases separated the two germline ends. Per the germline V gene, CDR1 is SNHLY and CDR2 is FYNNEI. The CDR3 DNA is TGTGCCAGCAGGAATGTCGGTGGGGGGGGCCAGCCCCAGCATTTT. Translated: CASRNVGGGGQPQHF.

The V and J genes are TRBV12-5 and TRBJ2-3; weak D call: TRBD2 (5 bases). This CDR3 is built from 12 residues. V lost 6 bases and J lost 4, with 8 bases in between. The germline CDR1 and CDR2 sequences are LGHNT and FRNRAP. CDR3 region: CASGTSPDTQYF. The CDR3 coding sequence is TGTGCTAGTGGCACTAGTCCAGATACGCAGTATTTT.

The V gene is TRBV29-1, the J gene TRBJ2-7, with D perhaps TRBD1 (7 bases). The CDR3 is made up of 15 amino acids. From germline, CDR1 is SQVTM and CDR2 ANQGSEA. The germline V and J ends were trimmed by 0 bases and 3 bases, with 15 bases remaining between them. CDR3 DNA sequence: TGCAGCGTTGAAGAACCCAGGGGGGACCTCTACGAGCAGTACTTC. Its translation is CSVEEPRGDLYEQYF.

CDR3 sequence reads: CASSLAGGTYNEQFF. CDR3 coding DNA: TGTGCCAGCAGCTTGGCGGGGGGAACCTACAATGAGCAGTTCTTC. V is TRBV5-6 and J is TRBJ2-1; 7 positions match TRBD2. Germline-derived CDR1 and CDR2 are SGHDT and YYEEEE. This CDR3 comprises 15 residues. Losses at the gene ends were 0 bases for V and 2 bases for J; bases not matched to a gene: 2.

V and J are TRBV9 and TRBJ2-1; TRBD2 might be the D (6 bases). The germline V gene encodes CDR1 SGDLS and CDR2 YYNGEE. The CDR3 contains 14 residues. Trimming took 4 bases from V and 1 from J, leaving 9 bases between them. The CDR3 loop reads CASSSSGSYNEQFF. The CDR3 DNA is TGTGCCAGCAGCAGTAGCGGATCCTACAATGAGCAGTTCTTC. The full variable domain, with the rest looked up from reference TRBV9 and TRBJ2-1, is DSGVTQTPKHLITATGQRVTLRCSPRSGDLSVYWYQQSLDQGLQFLIQYYNGEERAKGNILERFSAQQFPDLHSELNLSSLELGDSALYFCASSSSGSYNEQFFGPGTRLTVL.

The V call is TRBV10-3, the J call TRBJ1-4; 8 bases fit TRBD1. In germline, CDR1 is ENHRY, CDR2 SYGVKD. This CDR3 spans 13 amino acids. With V trimmed by 8 bases and J by 4 bases, 3 bases remained unmatched. The CDR3 loop reads CAISGQDNEKLFF. In DNA form, the CDR3 reads TGTGCCATCTCGGGACAGGATAATGAAAAACTGTTTTTT.

This clone has only a few counts. The chain couples TRBV27 to TRBJ1-1; D ambiguous. Trimming shortened V by 3 bases and J by 2 bases, and 13 bases separated the two germline ends. Germline V gene lookup returns CDR1 MNHEY and CDR2 SMNVEV (reference sequence). CDR3 length: 15 residues. In nucleotides, the CDR3 is TGTGCCAGCAGTTTGAGTAGCTATGCCAACACTGAAGCTTTCTTT. Residues: CASSLSSYANTEAFF.

The chain joins TRBV6-4 to TRBJ2-1; TRBD2 agrees at 10 bases. The junction had 6 bases not matched to a gene; V was cut back by 6 bases and J by 4 bases. The CDR3 runs to 15 residues. CDR1 and CDR2 from the germline V gene are MRHNA and SNTAGT. In nucleotides, the CDR3 is TGTGCCAGCAGCTCCCTAGCGGGGGAGTACAATGAGCAGTTCTTC. Amino acid sequence: CASSSLAGEYNEQFF.

The chain is built from TRBV2 and TRBJ1-1, with D unclear. The CDR3 extends over 14 amino acids. Per germline, CDR1 SNHLY and CDR2 FYNNEI. Between the trimmed V and J ends, which lost 7 bases and 0 bases, there was a span of 12 bases. The CDR3 nucleotides are TGTGCCAGCACTAGATATCACCTGAACACTGAAGCTTTCTTT. As protein: CASTRYHLNTEAFF. The full variable domain, its missing parts supplied by reference TRBV2 and TRBJ1-1, is EPEVTQTPSHQVTQMGQEVILRCVPISNHLYFYWYRQILGQKVEFLVSFYNNEISEKSEIFDDQFSVERPDGSNFTLKIRSTKLEDSAMYFCASTRYHLNTEAFFGQGTRLTVV.

The V and J genes are TRBV6-6 and TRBJ1-2; possibly TRBD1 for D (5 bases). CDR3 size: 14 residues. Germline assignment: CDR1 MNHNY and CDR2 SVGAGI (reference sequence). V was cut by 6 bases and J by 7 bases, with 18 bases left in between. The CDR3 bases are TGTGCCAGCAGCCAGGCTGGAAGCGGGGGTGGCTACACCTTC. The encoded protein is CASSQAGSGGGYTF.

This chain connects TRBV29-1 to TRBJ1-2, with a weak D call TRBD1 (6 bases). Germline V gene lookup returns CDR1 SQVTM and CDR2 ANQGSEA. The CDR3 has 14 residues. V lost 2 bases and J lost 3, with 13 bases in between. Here the CDR3 reads CSVEMGAGDYGYTF. In DNA, the CDR3 is TGCAGCGTTGAAATGGGGGCGGGGGACTATGGCTACACCTTC.

A remark on this clone: The sample holds other DNA sequences that translate to the same CDR3. CDR3 nucleotides: TGTGCCAGCAGGGGACAGGGGGACACTGAAGCTTTCTTT. Its protein product is CASRGQGDTEAFF. V gene TRBV25-1 combines with J gene TRBJ1-1; 11 nucleotides match TRBD1. Germline loops: CDR1 MGHDK, CDR2 SYGVNS. V lost 6 bases, J lost 3 bases, and 0 bases stayed unmatched. The CDR3 is 13 amino acids.

V usage is TRBV5-1 and J usage is TRBJ1-2, with a possible D match to TRBD1 (5 bases). V lost 1 base and J 7 bases, leaving 20 bases between the germline ends. This CDR3 contains 16 residues. Germline assignment: CDR1 SGHRS and CDR2 YFSETQ. CDR3 residues: CASSLSFQGMLRGYTF. CDR3 bases: TGCGCCAGCAGCTTGAGTTTCCAGGGTATGCTTCGTGGCTACACCTTC.

This clone was recorded a few times. The CDR3 reads CASTGGTGGLQPQHF. DNA of the CDR3: TGTGCCAGCACGGGAGGGACAGGGGGCTTGCAGCCCCAGCATTTT. V and J are TRBV2 and TRBJ1-5, with 12 bases matching TRBD1. With 7 bases clipped from V and 7 bases from J, the junction kept 8 bases outside the gene matches. Germline V gene sequence: CDR1 SNHLY, CDR2 FYNNEI. This CDR3 spans 15 amino acids.

This chain links TRBV5-1 with TRBJ2-5, with D possibly matching TRBD1 (6 bases). With 4 bases removed from V and 0 bases from J, the gap between germline ends came to 13 bases. Per germline, CDR1 SGHRS and CDR2 YFSETQ. The CDR3 extends over 15 amino acids. The DNA of the CDR3 is TGCGCCAGCAGCCTATCCACAGGGTACCAAGAGACCCAGTACTTC. It yields the protein CASSLSTGYQETQYF.

This clone appeared once. The rearrangement uses TRBV7-9 and TRBJ1-3, with D possibly TRBD1 on 5 matching bases. The germline CDR1 and CDR2 sequences are SEHNR and FQNEAQ (reference sequence). The CDR3 extends over 18 amino acids. V was cut by 6 bases and J by 0 bases, with 21 bases left in between. The CDR3 coding sequence is TGTGCCAGCAGTTTGGGAGATTTCCGGGACTTCTCTGGAAACACCATATATTTT. Translation gives CASSLGDFRDFSGNTIYF.

The V gene is TRBV6-1, the J gene TRBJ2-6; a weak D match, TRBD1 (6 bases). With 4 bases removed from V and 0 bases from J, the gap between germline ends came to 7 bases. Germline loops: CDR1 MNHNS, CDR2 SASEGT. The CDR3 covers 15 residues. CDR3 amino acids: CASSGQVSGANVLTF. The CDR3 region has the DNA TGTGCCAGCAGTGGACAGGTCTCTGGGGCCAACGTCCTGACTTTC.

V and J are TRBV7-9 and TRBJ2-5; 9 nucleotides match TRBD2. CDR3 length: 19 amino acids. Germline V CDR1 and CDR2: SEHNR, FQNEAQ (reference sequence). J gave up 2 bases and V 3 bases, and 16 bases lay outside the gene matches. The CDR3 DNA reads as TGTGCCAGCAGCTTGAGTCCTGGGAGGAGCGGGGGGTCACAAGAGACCCAGTACTTC. It codes for CASSLSPGRSGGSQETQYF.

The chain is built from TRBV9 and TRBJ2-1; 7 bases are a match to TRBD2. The CDR3 extends over 13 amino acids. Germline values: CDR1 SGDLS, CDR2 YYNGEE. V shed 7 bases, J shed 3 bases, and the junction held 4 bases outside the gene matches. The CDR3, as DNA: TGTGCCAGCGGGGGGGTGGTCTACAATGAGCAGTTCTTC. Translating it yields CASGGVVYNEQFF.

The chain joins TRBV10-2 to TRBJ2-5, with TRBD2 matching over 9 bases. The germline CDR1 and CDR2 sequences are WSHSY and SAAADI. This CDR3 contains 15 residues. V gave up 6 bases and J gave up 4 bases; unmatched junction bases: 9. The CDR3 DNA is TGCGCCAGCAGGGGGACTAGCTGGAGTGGAGAGACCCAGTACTTC. Amino acids: CASRGTSWSGETQYF.

The rearrangement links TRBV6-6 to TRBJ1-4, with a tentative D call TRBD1 (5 bases). Trimming cost V 4 bases and J 8 bases, with 14 bases left between them. In germline, CDR1 is MNHNY, CDR2 SVGAGI (reference sequence). The CDR3 runs 14 residues. In DNA, the CDR3 is TGTGCCAGCAGTTTGCAGGGTTCAGGCGAAAAACTGTTTTTT. Its translation is CASSLQGSGEKLFF.

This chain uses TRBV5-4 with TRBJ2-5; D perhaps matches TRBD1 (5 bases). V shed 3 bases and J shed 0 bases, with 9 bases lying between them. Germline assignment: CDR1 SGHNT and CDR2 YYREEE (reference sequence). The length of the CDR3 is 14 residues. As DNA, the CDR3 is TGTGCCAGCAGCTCTCAGGGTCACCAAGAGACCCAGTACTTC. It translates to CASSSQGHQETQYF.